The clone carrying this T cell receptor (beta chain) was detected only a few times. This sample is part of a study of blood T cell repertoires in COVID-19. CDR1 and CDR2 (germline): SGHTA, FQGNSA. V was pared by 1 base and J by 2 bases, with 13 bases between. The CDR3 loop spans 16 amino acids. In the authors' methods: Estimation of nucleated cell counts relied on the amplification of reference gene primers. The repertoire was sequenced with immunoSEQ multiplex PCR; TCRdb's copy has only in-frame clones and lacks some. V, J and clone size are taken as reported in that table, and D and trimming were inferred from the DNA itself. This table has fewer than 150,000 clones, over 65% appearing once.

The chain links TRBV7-2 to TRBJ2-3, with TRBD2 as a possible D gene (7 bases). This receptor was obtained from a human donor with acute or convalescent COVID-19. The donor label of this sample is uncertain. The sample taken for sequencing was peripheral blood. CDR3 sequence reads: CASSLGGGAPTDTQYF. The CDR3 bases are TGTGCCAGCAGCTTAGGCGGGGGCGCTCCCACAGATACGCAGTATTTT. The full variable domain, rest sourced from reference TRBV7-2 and TRBJ2-3, is GAGVSQSPSNKVTEKGKDVELRCDPISGHTALYWYRQSLGQGLEFLIYFQGNSAPDKSGLPSDRFSAERTGGSVSTLTIQRTQQEDSAVYLCASSLGGGAPTDTQYFGPGTRLTVL.